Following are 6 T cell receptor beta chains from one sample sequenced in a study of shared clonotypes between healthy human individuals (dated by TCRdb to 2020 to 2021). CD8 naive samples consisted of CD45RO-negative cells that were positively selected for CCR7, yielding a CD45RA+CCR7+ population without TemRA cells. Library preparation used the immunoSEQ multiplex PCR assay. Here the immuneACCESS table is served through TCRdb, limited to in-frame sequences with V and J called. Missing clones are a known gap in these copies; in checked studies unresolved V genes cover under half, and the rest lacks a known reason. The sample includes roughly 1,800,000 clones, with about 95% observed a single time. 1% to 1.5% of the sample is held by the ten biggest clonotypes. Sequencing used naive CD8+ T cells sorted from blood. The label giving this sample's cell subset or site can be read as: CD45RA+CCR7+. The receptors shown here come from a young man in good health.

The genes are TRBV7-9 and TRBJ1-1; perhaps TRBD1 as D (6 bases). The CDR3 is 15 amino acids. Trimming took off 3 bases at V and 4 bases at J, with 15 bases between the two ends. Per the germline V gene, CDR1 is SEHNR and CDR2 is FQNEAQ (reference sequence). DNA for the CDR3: TGTGCCAGCAGCTTCCTCCCCGGAGGGGGCACTGAAGCTTTCTTT. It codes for CASSFLPGGGTEAFF. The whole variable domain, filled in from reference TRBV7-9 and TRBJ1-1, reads DTGVSQNPRHKITKRGQNVTFRCDPISEHNRLYWYRQTLGQGPEFLTYFQNEAQLEKSRLLSDRFSAERPKGSFSTLEIQRTEQGDSAMYLCASSFLPGGGTEAFFGQGTRLTVV.

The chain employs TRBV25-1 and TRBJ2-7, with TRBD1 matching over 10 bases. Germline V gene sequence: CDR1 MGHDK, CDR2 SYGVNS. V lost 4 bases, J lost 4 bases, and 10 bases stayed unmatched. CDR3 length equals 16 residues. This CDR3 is CASSGSGTGVIYEQYF. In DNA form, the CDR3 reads TGTGCCAGCAGTGGGTCCGGGACAGGGGTCATTTACGAGCAGTACTTC.

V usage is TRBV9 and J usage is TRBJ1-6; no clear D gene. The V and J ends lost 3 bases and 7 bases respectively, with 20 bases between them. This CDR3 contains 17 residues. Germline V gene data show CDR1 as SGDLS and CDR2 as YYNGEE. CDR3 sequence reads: CASSATPLPSSNSPLHF. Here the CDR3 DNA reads TGTGCCAGCAGCGCGACCCCCCTGCCGTCCTCAAATTCACCCCTCCACTTT.

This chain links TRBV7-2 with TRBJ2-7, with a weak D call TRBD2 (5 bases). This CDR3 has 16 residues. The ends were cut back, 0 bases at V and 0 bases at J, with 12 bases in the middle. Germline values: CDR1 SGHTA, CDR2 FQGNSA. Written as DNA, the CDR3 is TGTGCCAGCAGCTTAGCGCCGGGTAGCGCCTCCTACGAGCAGTACTTC. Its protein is CASSLAPGSASYEQYF. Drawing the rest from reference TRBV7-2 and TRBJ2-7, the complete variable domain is GAGVSQSPSNKVTEKGKDVELRCDPISGHTALYWYRQSLGQGLEFLIYFQGNSAPDKSGLPSDRFSAERTGGSVSTLTIQRTQQEDSAVYLCASSLAPGSASYEQYFGPGTRLTVT.

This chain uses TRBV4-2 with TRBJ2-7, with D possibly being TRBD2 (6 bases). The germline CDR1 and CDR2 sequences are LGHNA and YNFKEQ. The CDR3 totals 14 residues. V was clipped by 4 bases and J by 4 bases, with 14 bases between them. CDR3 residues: CASSPGLEGYEQYF. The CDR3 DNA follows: TGTGCCAGCAGCCCTGGACTGGAGGGATACGAGCAGTACTTC.

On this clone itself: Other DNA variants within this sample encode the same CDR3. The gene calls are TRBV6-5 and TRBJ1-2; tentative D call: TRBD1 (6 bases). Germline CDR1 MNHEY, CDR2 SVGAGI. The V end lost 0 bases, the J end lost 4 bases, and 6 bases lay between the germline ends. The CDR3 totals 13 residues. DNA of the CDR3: TGTGCCAGCAGTTACTCGGACAGCTATGGCTACACCTTC. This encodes CASSYSDSYGYTF.